The 14 T cell receptor beta chains in this list originate from one sample, sequenced in a study of blood T cells in healthy people across ages (dated by TCRdb to the mid-2010s). The protocol used for the library was 5' RACE. The sequencer listed for this sample is Illumina HiSeq 2500. A second PCR of about 6 to 11 cycles was performed with a sample-barcoded 5' primer and a J-beta primer mix. TCRdb ran its own pipeline on the public reads, namely fastp trimming at Q25 and MiXCR clone calling, and kept in-frame beta chains. Here each entry gathers all rows of one CDR3 protein and keeps the most common genes and DNA. The sample table shows about 730,000 distinct CDR3 sequences, and 43% are seen once. The ten largest clones capture 20% of the sample. The sequenced sample was blood. Source of these receptors: a woman aged 60-75 years in good health.

The genes are TRBV6-4 and TRBJ2-3, with unresolved D. The length of the CDR3 is 12 residues. The V end was cut by 2 bases, the J end by 8 bases, with 8 bases between. Germline values: CDR1 MRHNA, CDR2 SNTAGT. The CDR3: CASSDRVVTQYF. The CDR3 coding sequence is TGTGCCAGCAGTGACAGGGTGGTTACGCAGTATTTT.

The genes are TRBV20-1 and TRBJ1-3; 9 bases agree with TRBD1. After removal of 2 bases from V and 4 bases from J, the junction contained 3 bases not matched to a gene. From germline, CDR1 is DFQATT and CDR2 SNEGSKA (reference sequence). The CDR3 runs to 14 residues. CDR3 in DNA: TGCAGTGCTAGAACACAGGGGGCAGGAAACACCATATATTTT. Translation gives CSARTQGAGNTIYF.

In this sample, this clonotype turned up many times. This chain links TRBV27 with TRBJ2-3; a weak D match, TRBD2 (6 bases). Trimming cost V 0 bases and J 5 bases, with 12 bases left between them. CDR3 length: 15 residues. Germline V gene lookup returns CDR1 MNHEY and CDR2 SMNVEV (reference sequence). The CDR3 spells CASSLSRSGEDTQYF. In DNA, the CDR3 is TGTGCCAGCAGTTTATCCCGGTCGGGGGAAGATACGCAGTATTTT.

This clonotype was picked up one time. This rearrangement joins TRBV7-2 to TRBJ2-1, with 7 bases lining up with TRBD2. Germline V gives CDR1 SGHTA, CDR2 FQGNSA. The CDR3 runs to 16 residues. Germline trimming cut 0 bases from V and 7 bases from J; bases unmatched to any gene: 9. CDR3 in DNA: TGTGCCAGCAGCTTAGCCGCGGGAGTTTCTATTAATGAGCAGTTCTTC. Protein sequence: CASSLAAGVSINEQFF. Full variable domain (missing parts from reference TRBV7-2 and TRBJ2-1): GAGVSQSPSNKVTEKGKDVELRCDPISGHTALYWYRQSLGQGLEFLIYFQGNSAPDKSGLPSDRFSAERTGGSVSTLTIQRTQQEDSAVYLCASSLAAGVSINEQFFGPGTRLTVL.

The rearrangement links TRBV30 to TRBJ1-2, with D tentatively TRBD1 (5 bases). The CDR3 totals 14 residues. Trimming took 3 bases from V and 5 from J, leaving 16 bases between them. Germline CDR1 GTSNPN, CDR2 SVGIG (reference sequence). The CDR3 protein is CAWSGDQHLYGYTF. The CDR3 nucleotides read TGTGCCTGGAGCGGGGACCAGCATCTATATGGCTACACCTTC.

CDR3: CATSRDLIGGRPTGELFF. CDR3 in DNA: TGTGCCACCAGCAGAGATTTGATCGGGGGGCGTCCCACCGGGGAGCTGTTTTTT. The J gene is TRBJ2-2, the V gene TRBV15; perhaps TRBD2 as D (7 bases). Germline loops: CDR1 LNHNV, CDR2 YYDKDF (reference sequence). The CDR3 has 18 residues. V was clipped by 0 bases and J by 4 bases, with 18 bases between them. Complete variable domain (other parts from reference TRBV15 and TRBJ2-2): DAMVIQNPRYQVTQFGKPVTLSCSQTLNHNVMYWYQQKSSQAPKLLFHYYDKDFNNEADTPDNFQSRRPNTSFCFLDIRSPGLGDTAMYLCATSRDLIGGRPTGELFFGEGSRLTVL.

The chain uses TRBV20-1 and TRBJ2-5; TRBD2 aligns across 14 bases. In germline, CDR1 is DFQATT, CDR2 SNEGSKA (reference sequence). CDR3 length equals 17 residues. V gave up 3 bases and J gave up 5 bases; unmatched junction bases: 11. The DNA for the CDR3 is TGCAGTGCTAGGGGACTAGCGGGGGACCCGGGTGTCGAGACCCAGTACTTC. Translating gives CSARGLAGDPGVETQYF.

V is TRBV20-1 and J is TRBJ1-2; TRBD1 matches at 7 bases. Germline V gives CDR1 DFQATT, CDR2 SNEGSKA (reference sequence). CDR3 length equals 13 residues. V dropped 4 bases and J dropped 6; count of bases not matched to a gene: 8. This CDR3 reads CSAMTRGVDGYTF. The CDR3 region has the DNA TGCAGTGCTATGACCAGGGGGGTGGATGGCTACACCTTC.

The V call is TRBV20-1, the J call TRBJ2-2; 7 bases map to TRBD2. V lost 2 bases to trimming and J lost 4 bases; unmatched junction nucleotides: 13. CDR1 is DFQATT, CDR2 SNEGSKA, per germline (reference sequence). This CDR3 spans 17 amino acids. The CDR3, as DNA: TGCAGTGCTAGACCCATGAAGGGGAGGGGATTCACCGGGGAGCTGTTTTTT. Its translation is CSARPMKGRGFTGELFF.

This clonotype was counted only a few times. V gene TRBV7-2 combines with J gene TRBJ1-2, with D unclear. Trimming took off 6 bases at V and 2 bases at J, with 10 bases between the two ends. The CDR3 covers 13 residues. Germline CDR1 and CDR2: SGHTA and FQGNSA. CDR3 sequence reads: CASSTEWNYGYTF. The CDR3 nucleotides are TGTGCCAGCAGTACAGAATGGAACTATGGCTACACCTTC.

The chain joins TRBV7-9 to TRBJ2-7, with D possibly matching TRBD1 (6 bases). The CDR3 covers 15 residues. Deletions cut 5 bases from V and 3 bases from J, with 17 bases between. Germline-derived CDR1 and CDR2 are SEHNR and FQNEAQ (reference sequence). The CDR3 spells CASSVGGSELYEQYF. CDR3 nucleotide sequence: TGTGCCAGCAGCGTTGGGGGCAGCGAACTCTACGAGCAGTACTTC.

On this clonotype: A much larger clone differs by one base, so this may be a read error. The J gene is TRBJ2-3, the V gene TRBV20-1, with D hard to call. V shed 3 bases and J shed 1 base, with 11 bases lying between them. Germline V gene lookup returns CDR1 DFQATT and CDR2 SNEGSKA (reference sequence). The CDR3 is made up of 14 amino acids. The CDR3 here is CSASAVAGTDTQYF. CDR3 DNA: TGCAGTGCTAGCGCAGTGGCGGGCACAGATACGCAGTATTTT.

The chain carries TRBV6-1 and TRBJ2-7; 7 bases are a match to TRBD2. Germline V CDR1 and CDR2: MNHNS, SASEGT. The CDR3 runs 16 residues. The J segment lost 3 bases and the V segment lost 0 bases, leaving 8 bases of the junction unmatched. CDR3 nucleotides: TGTGCCAGCAGTGAAGCGCTTTGGGAGGGGAGCTACGAGCAGTACTTC. Protein: CASSEALWEGSYEQYF.

This sequence joins TRBV12-3 or TRBV12-4 and TRBJ2-3, with a weak D call TRBD2 (7 bases). The CDR3 sequence is 14 residues long. V dropped 2 bases and J dropped 6 bases, with 12 bases sitting between them. The CDR3 protein is CASSLRGASDTQYF. CDR3 coding DNA: TGTGCCAGCAGTTTACGGGGGGCCAGTGATACGCAGTATTTT.